The clone carrying this T cell receptor beta chain has just a few counts. The antigen remains undetermined. The data originate from a study of persistence of HIV-infected CD4 T cells. Study-level information: Suppressive ART had lasted a median of about 8 years.

The immunoSEQ assay was version 4, run in survey mode. Each sample used up to about 1 ug genomic DNA diluted to 8.5 to 10 ng/uL. Generated by immunoSEQ multiplex PCR, the TCRdb table keeps only in-frame clones and is missing some. The sample has some 30,000 clones; approximately 70% are singletons. Cells were stimulated with overlapping HIV-1 Gag 15-mer peptides. CD4+ T cells upregulating both CD40 ligand and CD69 were sorted as responding cells. This CDR3 is built from 15 residues. In germline, CDR1 is SNHLY, CDR2 FYNNEI. Trimming at V came to 4 bases and at J to 13 bases, leaving 16 bases not matched to a gene. Overall study findings and caveats: Proviral oligoclonality tracked with TCR oligoclonality within the same sorted cells. CMV- and Gag-responding cells had lower TCRbeta richness than CD3/CD28-responding cells.

Sequenced here: CD4+ T cells sorted from PBMCs after approximately 19-hour stimulation, sampled from a patient who received antiretroviral therapy. The chain recombines TRBV2 with TRBJ1-1, with 9 bases that match TRBD1. The TCR sequence derives from an adult man with HIV who was CMV-seropositive. The CDR3 coding sequence is TGTGCCAGCAGTGGGGACAGGGCAAGTACCGCCAGGGTTTTCTTT. Encoded protein: CASSGDRASTARVFF.